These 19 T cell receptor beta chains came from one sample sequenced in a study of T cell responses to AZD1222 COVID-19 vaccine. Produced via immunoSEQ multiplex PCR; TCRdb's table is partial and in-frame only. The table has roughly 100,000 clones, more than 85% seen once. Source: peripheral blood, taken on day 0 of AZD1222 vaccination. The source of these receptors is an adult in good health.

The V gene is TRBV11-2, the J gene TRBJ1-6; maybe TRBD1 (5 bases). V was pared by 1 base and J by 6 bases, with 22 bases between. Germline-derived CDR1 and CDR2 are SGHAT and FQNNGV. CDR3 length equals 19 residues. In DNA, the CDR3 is TGTGCCAGCAGCTTAGTGGCGGGGACCGGGTTTAGGAGTAATTCACCCCTCCACTTT. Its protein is CASSLVAGTGFRSNSPLHF.

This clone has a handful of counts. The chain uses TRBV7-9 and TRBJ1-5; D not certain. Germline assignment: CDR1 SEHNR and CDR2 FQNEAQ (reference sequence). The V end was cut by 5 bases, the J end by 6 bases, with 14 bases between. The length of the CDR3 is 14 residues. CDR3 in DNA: TGTGCCAGCAGCGCCGGACGGGTGGGTCAGCCCCAGCATTTT. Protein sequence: CASSAGRVGQPQHF. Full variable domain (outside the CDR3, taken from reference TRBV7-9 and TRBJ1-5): DTGVSQNPRHKITKRGQNVTFRCDPISEHNRLYWYRQTLGQGPEFLTYFQNEAQLEKSRLLSDRFSAERPKGSFSTLEIQRTEQGDSAMYLCASSAGRVGQPQHFGDGTRLSIL.

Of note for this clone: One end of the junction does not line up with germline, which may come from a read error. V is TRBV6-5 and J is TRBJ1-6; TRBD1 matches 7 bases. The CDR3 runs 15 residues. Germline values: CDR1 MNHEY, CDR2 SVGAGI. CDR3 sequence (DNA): TGTGCCAGCAATTACTACAGGGGAGGCAATTCACCCCTCCACTTT. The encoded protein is CASNYYRGGNSPLHF.

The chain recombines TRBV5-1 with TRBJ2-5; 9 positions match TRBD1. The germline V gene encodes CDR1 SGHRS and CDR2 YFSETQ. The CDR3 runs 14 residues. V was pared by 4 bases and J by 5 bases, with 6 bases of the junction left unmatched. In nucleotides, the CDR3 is TGCGCCAGCAGCCCGGGACAGGGAGGGGAGACCCAGTACTTC. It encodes CASSPGQGGETQYF.

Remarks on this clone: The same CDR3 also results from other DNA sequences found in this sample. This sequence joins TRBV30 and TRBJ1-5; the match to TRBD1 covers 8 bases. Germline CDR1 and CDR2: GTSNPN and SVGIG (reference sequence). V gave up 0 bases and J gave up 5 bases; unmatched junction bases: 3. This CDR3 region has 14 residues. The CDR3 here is CAWSVNRGDQPQHF. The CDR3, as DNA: TGTGCCTGGAGTGTAAACAGGGGGGATCAGCCCCAGCATTTT.

CDR3 amino acids: CASSWTPSGILPDTQYF. In DNA form, the CDR3 reads TGTGCCAGCAGCTGGACTCCTAGCGGGATCCTCCCAGATACGCAGTATTTT. This chain connects TRBV9 to TRBJ2-3, with 9 bases fitting TRBD2. Trimming removed 4 bases from V and 4 bases from J; junction bases left unmatched: 13. CDR1 and CDR2 (germline): SGDLS, YYNGEE. The length of the CDR3 is 17 residues.

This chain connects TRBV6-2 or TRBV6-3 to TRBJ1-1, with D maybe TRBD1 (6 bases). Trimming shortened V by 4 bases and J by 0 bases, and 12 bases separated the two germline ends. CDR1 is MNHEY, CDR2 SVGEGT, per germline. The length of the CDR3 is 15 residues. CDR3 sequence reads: CASSLHRAMNTEAFF. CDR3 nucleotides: TGTGCCAGCAGTTTACACAGGGCGATGAACACTGAAGCTTTCTTT.

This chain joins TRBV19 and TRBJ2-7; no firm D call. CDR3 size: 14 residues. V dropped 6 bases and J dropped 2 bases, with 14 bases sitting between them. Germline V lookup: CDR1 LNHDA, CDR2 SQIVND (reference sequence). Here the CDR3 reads CASSSVVPPYEQYF. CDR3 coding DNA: TGTGCCAGTAGCTCGGTGGTTCCACCCTACGAGCAGTACTTC.

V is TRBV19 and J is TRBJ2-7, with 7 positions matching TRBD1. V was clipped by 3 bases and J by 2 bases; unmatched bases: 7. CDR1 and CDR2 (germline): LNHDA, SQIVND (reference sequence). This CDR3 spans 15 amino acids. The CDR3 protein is CASSIIQGSTYEQYF. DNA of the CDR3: TGTGCCAGTAGTATTATACAGGGGAGTACCTACGAGCAGTACTTC.

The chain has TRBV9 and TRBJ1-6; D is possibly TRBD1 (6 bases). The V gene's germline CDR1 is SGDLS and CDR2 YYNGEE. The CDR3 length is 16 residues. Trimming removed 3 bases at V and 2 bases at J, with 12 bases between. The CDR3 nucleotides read TGTGCCAGCAGCGCCCAGGGGAACCCCTATAATTCACCCCTCCACTTT. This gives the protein CASSAQGNPYNSPLHF.

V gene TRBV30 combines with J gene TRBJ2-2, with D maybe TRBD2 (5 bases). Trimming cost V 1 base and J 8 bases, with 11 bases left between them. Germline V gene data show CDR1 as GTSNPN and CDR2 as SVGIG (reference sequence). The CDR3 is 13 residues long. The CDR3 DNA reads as TGTGCCTGGAGTGCCATAGGAGGAGGGGAGCTGTTTTTT. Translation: CAWSAIGGGELFF.

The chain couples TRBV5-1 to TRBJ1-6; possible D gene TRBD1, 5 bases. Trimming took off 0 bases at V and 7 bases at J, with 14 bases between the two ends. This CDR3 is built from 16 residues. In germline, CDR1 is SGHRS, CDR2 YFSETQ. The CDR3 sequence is CASSLAGASGNSPLHF. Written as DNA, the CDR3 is TGCGCCAGCAGCTTGGCCGGGGCCTCCGGGAATTCACCCCTCCACTTT.

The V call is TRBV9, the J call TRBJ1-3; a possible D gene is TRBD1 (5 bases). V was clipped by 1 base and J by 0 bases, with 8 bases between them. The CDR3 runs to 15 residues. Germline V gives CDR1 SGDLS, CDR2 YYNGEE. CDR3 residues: CASSVTGNSGNTIYF. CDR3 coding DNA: TGTGCCAGCAGCGTAACAGGTAACTCTGGAAACACCATATATTTT.

DNA of the CDR3: TGTGCCAGCAGTTACGTCGGCGGAGGTTACGGCTACACCTTC. This encodes CASSYVGGGYGYTF. The V and J genes are TRBV6-2 or TRBV6-3 and TRBJ1-2; D gene unclear. Trimming took 2 bases from V and 8 from J, leaving 15 bases between them. From germline, CDR1 is MNHEY and CDR2 SVGEGT. CDR3 length: 14 residues.

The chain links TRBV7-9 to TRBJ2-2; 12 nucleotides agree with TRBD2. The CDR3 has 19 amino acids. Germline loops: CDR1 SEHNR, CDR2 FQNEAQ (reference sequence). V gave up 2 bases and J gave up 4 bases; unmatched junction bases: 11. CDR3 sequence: CASSLRASGRANLTGELFF. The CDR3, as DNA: TGTGCCAGCAGCTTAAGGGCTAGCGGGAGGGCCAATCTCACCGGGGAGCTGTTTTTT.

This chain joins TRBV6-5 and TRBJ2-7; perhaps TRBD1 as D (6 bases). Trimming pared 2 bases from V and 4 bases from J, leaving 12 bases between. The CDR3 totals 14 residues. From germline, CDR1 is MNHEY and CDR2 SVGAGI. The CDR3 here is CASSYADSLYEQYF. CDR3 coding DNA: TGTGCCAGCAGTTACGCGGACAGCCTATACGAGCAGTACTTC.

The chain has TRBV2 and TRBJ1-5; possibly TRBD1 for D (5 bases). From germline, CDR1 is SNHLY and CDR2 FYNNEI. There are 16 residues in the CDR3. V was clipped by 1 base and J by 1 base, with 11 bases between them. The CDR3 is CASSEGAGRSNQPQHF. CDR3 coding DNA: TGTGCCAGCAGTGAAGGGGCAGGGAGAAGCAATCAGCCCCAGCATTTT.

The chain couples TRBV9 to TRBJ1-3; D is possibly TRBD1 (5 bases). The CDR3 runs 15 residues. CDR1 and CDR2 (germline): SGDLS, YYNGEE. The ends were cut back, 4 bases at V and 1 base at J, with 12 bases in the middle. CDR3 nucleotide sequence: TGTGCCAGCAGCCCAATGGGACTATCTGGAAACACCATATATTTT. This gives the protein CASSPMGLSGNTIYF. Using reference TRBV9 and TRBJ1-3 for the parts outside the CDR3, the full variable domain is DSGVTQTPKHLITATGQRVTLRCSPRSGDLSVYWYQQSLDQGLQFLIQYYNGEERAKGNILERFSAQQFPDLHSELNLSSLELGDSALYFCASSPMGLSGNTIYFGEGSWLTVV.

The CDR3 is CASSGASGGNEQYF. CDR3 in DNA: TGCGCCAGCAGCGGGGCTAGCGGGGGCAACGAGCAGTACTTC. The chain recombines TRBV4-1 with TRBJ2-7; TRBD2 matches 10 bases. The length of the CDR3 is 14 residues. Germline assignment: CDR1 MGHRA and CDR2 YSYEKL. V trimming: 5 bases; J trimming: 5 bases; junction bases outside the gene matches: 6.